This TCR beta chain was profiled in a study of beta chain features in type 1 diabetes. Reverse transcription of all isolated RNA meant that expressed TCRB transcripts were sequenced. Assay: immunoSEQ multiplex PCR; the TCRdb copy retains only in-frame clones and omits some. Of about 110,000 clones listed, about 40% are singletons. Germline V gene sequence: CDR1 MNHNY, CDR2 SVGAGI (reference sequence). Between the trimmed V and J ends, which lost 5 bases and 4 bases, there was a span of 17 bases. CDR3 length: 15 amino acids. Sequenced: stem cell memory CD4+ T cells from blood. The TCR comes from a woman between 18 and 30 years old in good health. V gene TRBV6-6 combines with J gene TRBJ1-2; possible D gene TRBD1, 5 bases. The CDR3, as DNA: TGTGCCAGCAGTCGACTGGAGGGGAGGGTCTATGGCTACACCTTC. Protein sequence: CASSRLEGRVYGYTF.